This T cell receptor beta chain was documented in a study of immune heterogeneity within non-small cell lung tumors. TCR beta CDR3 was amplified by multiplex PCR using 32 V and 13 J primers. TCRdb called the multiplex PCR reads again in MiXCR, with one record for every CDR3 protein. The repertoire has some 5,000 distinct CDR3 sequences, more than 25% of them found once; the top ten carry roughly 19%. Template material for each sample was about 560 ng of bulk tumor genomic DNA. Primary tumors were biopsied several times each, far apart, intraoperatively. The study enrolled patients with untreated, newly diagnosed non-small cell lung cancer who underwent curative surgery. Sample donors consisted of newly diagnosed non-small cell lung cancer patients who were undergoing surgery with curative intent. As to this clonotype: Its cognate antigen is unknown. This may stem from a read error, because a much larger clone lies one nucleotide away.

V dropped 7 bases and J dropped 2 bases, with 15 bases sitting between them. Per germline, CDR1 LNHDA and CDR2 SQIVND (reference sequence). This CDR3 region has 14 residues. The study, taken as a whole, reports: Most high-frequency T-cell receptor beta clonotypes were specific to a single patient.

Specimen: lung tumor tissue. This clonotype was obtained from a woman between 50 and 59 years old with non-small cell lung cancer. The V and J genes are TRBV19 and TRBJ2-7; D possibly corresponds to TRBD2 (5 bases). This CDR3 reads CASIFGGPTYEQYF. The CDR3 DNA is TGTGCCAGTATATTCGGAGGCCCCACCTACGAGCAGTACTTC.